Sequencing of this T cell receptor beta chain was carried out in a study of blood T cell repertoires in COVID-19. Study details: The cDNA or gDNA used as material had been derived from T cells, B-cell-depleted T cells, or PBMCs.

In the original analysis: Researchers report that nucleated cell counts were estimated from reference gene primer amplification. The table came from immunoSEQ multiplex PCR; TCRdb's copy has only in-frame clones and leaves some out. V, J and clone size were drawn from that table, and D and trimming were deduced from the DNA. This table holds 360,000 or so clones, nearly 90% found once. This CDR3 is 13 amino acids long. Trimming at V came to 4 bases and at J to 4 bases, leaving 2 bases not matched to a gene. The chain combines TRBV12-3 or TRBV12-4 with TRBJ1-2; 8 positions agree with TRBD1. The sequenced sample was peripheral blood. This receptor was taken from a young man with active or convalescent COVID-19. The CDR3 loop reads CASSSGGLYGYTF. CDR3 nucleotide sequence: TGTGCCAGCAGTTCAGGGGGCCTCTATGGCTACACCTTC.